Below, 28 T cell receptor beta chains from the same sample are listed, as sequenced in a study of blood T cell repertoires in COVID-19. Assay: immunoSEQ multiplex PCR; the TCRdb copy retains only in-frame clones and omits some. The repertoire holds 150,000 to 200,000 clones, more than 80% seen once, with more than 5.5% in the top ten. Sequencing used PBMCs or T cells enriched from blood (not recorded which). Receptors originate from a man aged 35-49 years who had recovered from COVID-19.

The J gene is TRBJ1-2, the V gene TRBV9; D ambiguous. V was pared by 0 bases and J by 4 bases, with 10 bases between. Per germline, CDR1 SGDLS and CDR2 YYNGEE. The CDR3 sequence is 14 residues long. CDR3 DNA: TGTGCCAGCAGCGTAGAAGCGATCCCCTATGGCTACACCTTC. It is translated as CASSVEAIPYGYTF.

The chain joins TRBV2 to TRBJ2-2, with D perhaps matching TRBD2 (6 bases). Germline assignment: CDR1 SNHLY and CDR2 FYNNEI. Trimming removed 6 bases from V and 2 bases from J, with 16 bases in between. The CDR3 has 16 residues. In DNA form, the CDR3 reads TGTGCCAGCAGGGCCGACGCGGCGGGAAACACCGGGGAGCTGTTTTTT. It yields the protein CASRADAAGNTGELFF.

This chain joins TRBV2 and TRBJ1-3, with D unclear. Between the trimmed V and J ends, which lost 6 bases and 1 base, there was a span of 10 bases. The V gene's germline CDR1 is SNHLY and CDR2 FYNNEI. The CDR3 consists of 14 residues. CDR3 DNA sequence: TGTGCCAGCAGCAGCGGAACTTCTGGAAACACCATATATTTT. Protein sequence: CASSSGTSGNTIYF.

The rearrangement uses TRBV25-1 and TRBJ2-1, with TRBD2 matching over 7 bases. CDR1 MGHDK and CDR2 SYGVNS come from the germline V gene. Trimming at V came to 0 bases and at J to 4 bases, leaving 6 bases not matched to a gene. This CDR3 is built from 16 residues. This CDR3 reads CASSEYQGRVYNEQFF. In DNA form, the CDR3 reads TGTGCCAGCAGTGAATATCAAGGGAGGGTTTACAATGAGCAGTTCTTC. The full variable domain, in which reference TRBV25-1 and TRBJ2-1 provide the parts outside the CDR3, is EADIYQTPRYLVIGTGKKITLECSQTMGHDKMYWYQQDPGMELHLIHYSYGVNSTEKGDLSSESTVSRIRTEHFPLTLESARPSHTSQYLCASSEYQGRVYNEQFFGPGTRLTVL.

The rearrangement joins TRBV28 to TRBJ1-4; weak D call: TRBD1 (6 bases). Trimming removed 6 bases from V and 8 bases from J, with 19 bases in between. CDR1 and CDR2 from the germline V gene are MDHEN and SYDVKM. The CDR3 sequence is 15 residues long. The CDR3 is CASSPGGARGEKLFF. As DNA, the CDR3 is TGTGCCAGCAGCCCCGGGGGGGCCCGTGGGGAAAAACTGTTTTTT.

The rearrangement joins TRBV28 to TRBJ2-7; 8 positions match TRBD2. CDR3 length: 16 residues. The V segment lost 3 bases and the J segment 5 bases; nucleotides outside the gene matches: 12. Germline-derived CDR1 and CDR2 are MDHEN and SYDVKM. CDR3 in DNA: TGTGCCAGCAGTTTGGTCCCTAGCGGGTATTTCGACGAGCAGTACTTC. It encodes CASSLVPSGYFDEQYF.

The chain combines TRBV6-5 with TRBJ1-5; the D is unclear. The CDR3 has 15 residues. With 6 bases removed from V and 0 bases from J, the gap between germline ends came to 12 bases. CDR1 is MNHEY, CDR2 SVGAGI, per germline. As DNA, the CDR3 is TGTGCCAGCAGCCAAGAACTTAATAGCAATCAGCCCCAGCATTTT. Translating gives CASSQELNSNQPQHF.

This clone has only one observation. The J gene is TRBJ2-3, the V gene TRBV10-3, with 8 bases lining up with TRBD2. The germline V gene encodes CDR1 ENHRY and CDR2 SYGVKD. This CDR3 contains 15 residues. Losses at the gene ends were 9 bases for V and 6 bases for J; bases not matched to a gene: 14. DNA for the CDR3: TGTGCCATAGGGAGTACGGGGGGGCCAGGGGATACGCAGTATTTT. Protein: CAIGSTGGPGDTQYF.

The gene calls are TRBV12-3 or TRBV12-4 and TRBJ1-5; D not resolved. This CDR3 is built from 13 residues. Trimming took off 1 base at V and 9 bases at J, with 10 bases between the two ends. The CDR3 loop reads CASSLDGLGPQHF. CDR3 bases: TGTGCCAGCAGTTTAGACGGACTGGGGCCCCAGCATTTT.

This sequence joins TRBV12-5 and TRBJ2-3; tentatively, D is TRBD2 (6 bases). V was trimmed by 1 base and J by 1 base, leaving 9 bases between them. Per germline, CDR1 LGHNT and CDR2 FRNRAP. The CDR3 is made up of 15 amino acids. The CDR3 loop is CASGLGAGRTDTQYF. CDR3 DNA: TGTGCTAGTGGTTTGGGGGCGGGGCGCACAGATACGCAGTATTTT.

The sample holds one count of this clone. This rearrangement joins TRBV12-3 or TRBV12-4 to TRBJ2-1, with 7 bases identical to TRBD1. V shed 6 bases and J 13 bases; nucleotides not matched to a gene: 9. CDR3 length equals 12 residues. CDR3 region: CASRPQGLRQFF. The CDR3 DNA reads TGTGCCAGCAGGCCACAGGGGCTGAGACAGTTCTTC.

The chain has TRBV9 and TRBJ1-5; 11 nucleotides line up with TRBD1. CDR1 is SGDLS and CDR2 is YYNGEE in the germline V gene. V dropped 0 bases and J dropped 5; count of bases not matched to a gene: 1. The CDR3 sequence is 15 residues long. This CDR3 is CASSVGTGGDQPQHF. The CDR3 DNA reads TGTGCCAGCAGCGTAGGGACAGGGGGCGATCAGCCCCAGCATTTT.

J is TRBJ1-3 and V is TRBV21-1; the table calls TRBD1, which could not be checked here. TRBV21-1 counts as a pseudogene. The CDR3 has 19 residues. The CDR3: CASSNLRDRGRDSGNTIYF. The DNA for the CDR3 is TGTGCCAGCAGCAATTTGAGGGACAGGGGTCGGGACTCTGGAAACACCATATATTTT.

The V and J genes are TRBV4-1 and TRBJ1-2, with 7 bases identical to TRBD1. Germline V CDR1 and CDR2: MGHRA, YSYEKL. V was pared by 4 bases and J by 8 bases, with 13 bases of the junction left unmatched. The CDR3 loop spans 15 amino acids. CDR3 sequence reads: CASSLGTVGPAGYTF. The CDR3 nucleotides read TGCGCCAGCAGCCTAGGGACAGTCGGCCCGGCGGGCTACACCTTC.

The chain recombines TRBV6-4 with TRBJ2-1; 8 bases agree with TRBD1. Germline V gene lookup returns CDR1 MRHNA and CDR2 SNTAGT. This CDR3 has 15 residues. The ends lost 0 bases at V and 9 bases at J; junction bases unmatched: 7. The CDR3 region has the DNA TGTGCCAGCAGTGACTCCCAGGGGGCTACAAGTGAGCAGTTCTTC. Translating it yields CASSDSQGATSEQFF.

V usage is TRBV19 and J usage is TRBJ1-1; D is perhaps TRBD1 (5 bases). Germline-derived CDR1 and CDR2 are LNHDA and SQIVND (reference sequence). V lost 3 bases and J lost 7, with 12 bases in between. This CDR3 region has 13 residues. The CDR3 DNA follows: TGTGCCAGTAGTATCCTCGACAGTTTTGAAGCTTTCTTT. Amino acids: CASSILDSFEAFF.

CDR3 region: CAISPGQGSGANVLTF. CDR3 DNA: TGTGCCATCAGCCCGGGACAGGGATCTGGGGCCAACGTCCTGACTTTC. This chain uses TRBV10-3 with TRBJ2-6, with TRBD1 matching over 9 bases. Germline V gives CDR1 ENHRY, CDR2 SYGVKD. V shed 6 bases and J 1 base; nucleotides not matched to a gene: 4. The CDR3 is made up of 16 amino acids.

This chain links TRBV10-1 with TRBJ2-3; 8 nucleotides align to TRBD2. Germline-derived CDR1 and CDR2 are WNHNN and SYGVQD (reference sequence). V shed 2 bases, J shed 6 bases, and the junction held 7 bases outside the gene matches. The CDR3 sequence is 15 residues long. The DNA for the CDR3 is TGCGCCAGCAGTGAGAATCCCGGGAGGGCTGATACGCAGTATTTT. Its translation is CASSENPGRADTQYF.

This rearrangement joins TRBV30 to TRBJ1-3; tentative D call: TRBD1 (5 bases). CDR3 length equals 13 residues. Germline-derived CDR1 and CDR2 are GTSNPN and SVGIG (reference sequence). Trimming removed 2 bases at V and 2 bases at J, with 7 bases between. The DNA of the CDR3 is TGTGCCTGGAGTCCAGGGCCTGGAAACACCATATATTTT. Its protein is CAWSPGPGNTIYF.

The sample holds many counts of this clone. Other DNA variants within this sample encode the same CDR3. The chain joins TRBV9 to TRBJ1-1; D not certain. Germline CDR1 reads SGDLS; CDR2 reads YYNGEE. Trimming cost V 0 bases and J 4 bases, with 7 bases left between them. CDR3 length equals 13 residues. The CDR3 coding sequence is TGTGCCAGCAGCGTAGATCCGGGCACTGAAGCTTTCTTT. Encoded protein: CASSVDPGTEAFF.

J is TRBJ2-5 and V is TRBV5-4; TRBD1 might be the D (6 bases). CDR1 and CDR2 from the germline V gene are SGHNT and YYREEE (reference sequence). The CDR3 spans 13 residues. Trimming took 4 bases from V and 5 from J, leaving 12 bases between them. The CDR3 region has the DNA TGTGCCAGCAGCGGCAGGGGTGGGGAGACCCAGTACTTC. Translating it yields CASSGRGGETQYF.

This clone was recorded at least ten times. The chain combines TRBV11-3 with TRBJ2-5; D call uncertain. Germline lookup yields CDR1 SGHNT and CDR2 YENEEA. CDR3 length: 14 residues. The V end was cut by 1 base, the J end by 5 bases, with 11 bases between. The CDR3 loop reads CASSLVRFGETQYF. The CDR3 DNA sequence: TGTGCCAGCAGCTTAGTACGTTTCGGGGAGACCCAGTACTTC.

J is TRBJ2-4 and V is TRBV5-1; tentative D call: TRBD1 (6 bases). V lost 0 bases and J lost 9, with 16 bases in between. This CDR3 is 15 amino acids long. Germline CDR1 is SGHRS and CDR2 is YFSETQ. This chain's CDR3 is CASSLAQTGQGIQYF. DNA of the CDR3: TGCGCCAGCAGCTTGGCCCAGACAGGCCAGGGCATTCAGTACTTC.

The rearrangement joins TRBV6-5 to TRBJ2-7, with TRBD1 identical over 7 bases. Trimming removed 8 bases from V and 3 bases from J; junction bases left unmatched: 10. CDR3 size: 14 residues. From germline, CDR1 is MNHEY and CDR2 SVGAGI. The CDR3 sequence: CASRHTRTGYEQYF. The CDR3 DNA sequence: TGTGCCAGCCGACATACCCGGACAGGCTACGAGCAGTACTTC.

This chain links TRBV5-5 with TRBJ1-5; D perhaps matches TRBD1 (5 bases). CDR1 and CDR2 (germline): SGHKS, YYEKEE (reference sequence). The CDR3 contains 15 residues. V lost 0 bases and J lost 3, with 10 bases in between. This CDR3 reads CASSLDGGYNQPQHF. In DNA, the CDR3 is TGTGCCAGCAGCTTGGATGGGGGGTACAATCAGCCCCAGCATTTT. Filled out from reference TRBV5-5 and TRBJ1-5, the complete variable domain reads DAGVTQSPTHLIKTRGQQVTLRCSPISGHKSVSWYQQVLGQGPQFIFQYYEKEERGRGNFPDRFSARQFPNYSSELNVNALLLGDSALYLCASSLDGGYNQPQHFGDGTRLSIL.

V gene TRBV12-3 or TRBV12-4 combines with J gene TRBJ1-1; D gene ambiguous. The CDR3 is made up of 13 amino acids. Trimming left V 2 bases short and J 10 bases short, with 14 bases between. For the CDR3, the DNA is TGTGCCAGCAGTTTATTCCCCGAGGAGTTAGCTTTCTTT. This codes for CASSLFPEELAFF.

This clone appeared a single time. The chain combines TRBV29-1 with TRBJ1-2; 9 bases are a match to TRBD1. CDR1 SQVTM and CDR2 ANQGSEA come from the germline V gene. Germline trimming cut 7 bases from V and 3 bases from J; bases unmatched to any gene: 6. The CDR3 is made up of 13 amino acids. The DNA of the CDR3 is TGCAGCGCAGGGGACAGGGTGGACTATGGCTACACCTTC. Translation gives CSAGDRVDYGYTF.

CDR3 residues: CASRGDSPGQPQHF. The CDR3 coding sequence is TGTGCCAGCAGAGGGGACAGCCCAGGGCAGCCCCAGCATTTT. J is TRBJ1-5 and V is TRBV6-5, with 7 bases that match TRBD1. From germline, CDR1 is MNHEY and CDR2 SVGAGI. After removal of 6 bases from V and 7 bases from J, the junction contained 9 bases not matched to a gene. CDR3 size: 14 residues.